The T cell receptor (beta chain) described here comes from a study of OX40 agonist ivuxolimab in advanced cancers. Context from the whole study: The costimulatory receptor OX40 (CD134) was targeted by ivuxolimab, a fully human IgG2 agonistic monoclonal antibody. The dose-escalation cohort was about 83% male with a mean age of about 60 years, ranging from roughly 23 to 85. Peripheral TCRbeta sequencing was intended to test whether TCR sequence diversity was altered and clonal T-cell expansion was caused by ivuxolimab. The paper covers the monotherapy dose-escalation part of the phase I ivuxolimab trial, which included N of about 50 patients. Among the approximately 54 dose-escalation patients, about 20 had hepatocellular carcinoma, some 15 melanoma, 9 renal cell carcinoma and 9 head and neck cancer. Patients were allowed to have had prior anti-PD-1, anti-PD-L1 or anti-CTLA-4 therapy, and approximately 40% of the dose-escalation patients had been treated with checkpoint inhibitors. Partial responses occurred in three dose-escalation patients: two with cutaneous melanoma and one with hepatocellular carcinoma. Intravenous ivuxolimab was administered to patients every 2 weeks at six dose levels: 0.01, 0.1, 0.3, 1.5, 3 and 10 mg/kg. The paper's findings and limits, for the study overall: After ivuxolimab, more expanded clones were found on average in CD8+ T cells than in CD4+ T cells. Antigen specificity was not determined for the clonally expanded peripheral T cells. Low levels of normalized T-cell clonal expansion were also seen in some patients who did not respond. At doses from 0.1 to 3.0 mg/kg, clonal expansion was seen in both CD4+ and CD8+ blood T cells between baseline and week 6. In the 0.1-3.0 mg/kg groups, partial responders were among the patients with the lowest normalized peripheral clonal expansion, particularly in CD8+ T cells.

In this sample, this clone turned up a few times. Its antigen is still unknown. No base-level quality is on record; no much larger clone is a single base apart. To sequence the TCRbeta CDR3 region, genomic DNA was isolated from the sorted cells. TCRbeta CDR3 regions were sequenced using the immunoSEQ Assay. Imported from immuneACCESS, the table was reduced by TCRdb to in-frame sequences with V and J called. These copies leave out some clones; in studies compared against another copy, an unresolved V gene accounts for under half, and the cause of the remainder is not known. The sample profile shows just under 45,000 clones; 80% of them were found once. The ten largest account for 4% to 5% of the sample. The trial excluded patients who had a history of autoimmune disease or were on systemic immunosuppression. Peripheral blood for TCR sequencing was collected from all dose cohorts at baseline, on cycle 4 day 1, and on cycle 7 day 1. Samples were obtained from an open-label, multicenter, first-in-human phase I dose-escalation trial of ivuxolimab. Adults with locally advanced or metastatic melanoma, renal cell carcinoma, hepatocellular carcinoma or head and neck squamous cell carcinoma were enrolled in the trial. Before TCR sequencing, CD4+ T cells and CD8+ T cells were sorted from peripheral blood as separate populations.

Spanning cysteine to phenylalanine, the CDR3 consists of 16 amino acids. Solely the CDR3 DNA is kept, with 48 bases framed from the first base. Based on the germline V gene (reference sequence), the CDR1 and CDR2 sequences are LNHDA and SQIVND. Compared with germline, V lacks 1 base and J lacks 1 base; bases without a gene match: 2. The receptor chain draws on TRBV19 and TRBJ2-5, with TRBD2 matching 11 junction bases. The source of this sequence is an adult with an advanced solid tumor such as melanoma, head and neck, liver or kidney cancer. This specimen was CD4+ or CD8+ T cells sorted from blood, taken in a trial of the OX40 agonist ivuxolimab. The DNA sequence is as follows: TGTGCCAGTAGTATAGGAACTAGCGGGGGCCAAGAGACCCAGTACTTC. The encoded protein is CASSIGTSGGQETQYF.